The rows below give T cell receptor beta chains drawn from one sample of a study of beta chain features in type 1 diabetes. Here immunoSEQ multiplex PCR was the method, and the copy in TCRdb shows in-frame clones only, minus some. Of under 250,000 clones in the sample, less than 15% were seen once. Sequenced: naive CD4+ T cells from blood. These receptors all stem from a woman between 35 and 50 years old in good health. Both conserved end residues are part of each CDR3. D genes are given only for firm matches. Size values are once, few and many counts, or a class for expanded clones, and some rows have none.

CDR3: CASSDLGLAGIHNEQFF; DNA: TGTGCCAGCAGTGATCTAGGACTAGCGGGGATACACAATGAGCAGTTCTTC; V: TRBV2; size: NA; J: TRBJ2-1; D: TRBD2
CDR3: CASSPDRVREKLFF; DNA: TGTGCCAGCTCACCTGACAGGGTCCGTGAAAAACTGTTTTTT; V: TRBV18; size: few; J: TRBJ1-4; D: TRBD1
CDR3: CASSRSRVYGYTF; DNA: TGTGCCAGCAGCCGGTCCAGGGTCTATGGCTACACCTTC; V: TRBV7-2; size: once; J: TRBJ1-2; D: NA
CDR3: CASTLGQTNYGYTF; DNA: TGTGCCAGCACCTTGGGACAGACTAACTATGGCTACACCTTC; V: TRBV28; size: NA; J: TRBJ1-2; D: TRBD1
CDR3: CASSSGLNTGELFF; DNA: TGTGCCAGCAGCAGCGGATTGAACACCGGGGAGCTGTTTTTT; V: TRBV6-5; size: few; J: TRBJ2-2; D: NA
CDR3: CASWGYRGRNEQFF; DNA: TGTGCCAGCTGGGGCTACAGGGGGAGAAATGAGCAGTTCTTC; V: TRBV27; size: NA; J: TRBJ2-1; D: TRBD1
CDR3: CASSEYGTQYF; DNA: TGTGCCAGCAGTGAGTACGGTACGCAGTATTTT; V: TRBV6-4; size: few; J: TRBJ2-3; D: NA
CDR3: CALAGVSETQYF; DNA: TGTGCCTTAGCGGGGGTATCAGAGACCCAGTACTTC; V: TRBV7-2; size: few; J: TRBJ2-5; D: TRBD2
CDR3: CASSSRDSPETQYF; DNA: TGTGCCAGCAGTTCCCGGGACTCCCCTGAGACCCAGTACTTC; V: TRBV2; size: few; J: TRBJ2-5; D: NA
CDR3: CASRNRAGGYTDTQYF; DNA: TGTGCCAGCAGAAATAGAGCGGGGGGGTACACAGATACGCAGTATTTT; V: TRBV4-2; size: NA; J: TRBJ2-3; D: TRBD2
CDR3: CASSPGTNEKLFF; DNA: TGTGCCAGCTCACCCGGAACTAATGAAAAACTGTTTTTT; V: TRBV18; size: NA; J: TRBJ1-4; D: NA
CDR3: CASSEAGGGSLHF; DNA: TGTGCCAGCAGTGAGGCGGGCGGGGGGTCCCTCCACTTT; V: TRBV6-1; size: NA; J: TRBJ1-6; D: NA
CDR3: CASRWGVNYEQYF; DNA: TGTGCCAGCAGATGGGGGGTTAACTACGAGCAGTACTTC; V: TRBV7-2; size: few; J: TRBJ2-7; D: NA
CDR3: CASSFIPGLNTGELFF; DNA: TGTGCCAGCAGCTTTATACCGGGACTGAACACCGGGGAGCTGTTTTTT; V: TRBV7-2; size: NA; J: TRBJ2-2; D: NA